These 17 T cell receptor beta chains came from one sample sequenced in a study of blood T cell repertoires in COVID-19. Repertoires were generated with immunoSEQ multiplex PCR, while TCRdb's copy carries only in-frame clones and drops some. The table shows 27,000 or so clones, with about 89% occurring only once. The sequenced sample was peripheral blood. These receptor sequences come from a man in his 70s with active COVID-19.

DNA of the CDR3: TGTGCCAGTAGTATACTAGCGGGGGGTGCCACCGGGGAGCTGTTTTTT. It specifies CASSILAGGATGELFF. This rearrangement joins TRBV19 to TRBJ2-2, with 11 bases aligning to TRBD2. The CDR3 is 16 amino acids. From germline, CDR1 is LNHDA and CDR2 SQIVND (reference sequence). The V segment lost 2 bases and the J segment 4 bases; nucleotides outside the gene matches: 3.

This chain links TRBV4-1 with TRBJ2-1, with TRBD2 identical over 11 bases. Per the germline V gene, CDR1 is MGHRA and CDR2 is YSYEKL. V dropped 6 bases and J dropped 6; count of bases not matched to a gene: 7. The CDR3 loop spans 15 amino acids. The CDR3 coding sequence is TGCGCCAGCAGACCGGGACTAGCGGTGATCAATGAGCAGTTCTTC. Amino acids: CASRPGLAVINEQFF.

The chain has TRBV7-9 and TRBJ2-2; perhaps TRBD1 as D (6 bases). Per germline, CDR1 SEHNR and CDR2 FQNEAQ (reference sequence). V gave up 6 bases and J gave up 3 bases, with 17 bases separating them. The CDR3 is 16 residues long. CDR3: CASSDTDRPHTGELFF. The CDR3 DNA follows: TGTGCCAGCAGTGATACCGACAGGCCGCACACCGGGGAGCTGTTTTTT.

Written as DNA, the CDR3 is TGTGCCAGCCAAGAGACAGGGGGCCCCTACGAGCAGTACTTC. It yields the protein CASQETGGPYEQYF. This sequence joins TRBV19 and TRBJ2-7; TRBD1 matches at 10 bases. The CDR3 contains 14 residues. The V and J ends lost 9 bases and 2 bases, in that order; junction bases with no gene match: 7. Germline CDR1 is LNHDA and CDR2 is SQIVND (reference sequence).

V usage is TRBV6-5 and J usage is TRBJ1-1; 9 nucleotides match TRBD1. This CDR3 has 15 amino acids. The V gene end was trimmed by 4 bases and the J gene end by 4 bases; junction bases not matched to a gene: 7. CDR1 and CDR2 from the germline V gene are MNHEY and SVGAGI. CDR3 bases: TGTGCCAGCAGTTTGATAGGACAGGGGAGCACTGAAGCTTTCTTT. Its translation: CASSLIGQGSTEAFF.

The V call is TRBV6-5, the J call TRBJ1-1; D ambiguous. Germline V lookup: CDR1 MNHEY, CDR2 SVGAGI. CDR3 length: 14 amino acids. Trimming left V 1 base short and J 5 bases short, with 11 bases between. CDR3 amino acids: CASSYLGSWTEAFF. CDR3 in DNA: TGTGCCAGCAGTTACTTGGGCAGTTGGACTGAAGCTTTCTTT.

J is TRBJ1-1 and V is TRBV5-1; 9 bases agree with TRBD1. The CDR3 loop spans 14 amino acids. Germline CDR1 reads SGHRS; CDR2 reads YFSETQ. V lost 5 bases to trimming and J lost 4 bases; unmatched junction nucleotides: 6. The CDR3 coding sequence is TGCGCCAGCAGGGCGACAGGGGGTTCCACTGAAGCTTTCTTT. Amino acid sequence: CASRATGGSTEAFF.

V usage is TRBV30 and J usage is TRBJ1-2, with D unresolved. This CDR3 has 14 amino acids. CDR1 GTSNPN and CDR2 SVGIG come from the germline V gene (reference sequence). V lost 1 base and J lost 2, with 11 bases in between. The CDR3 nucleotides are TGTGCCTGGAGTGGGAGGGTTGCCAACTATGGCTACACCTTC. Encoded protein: CAWSGRVANYGYTF.

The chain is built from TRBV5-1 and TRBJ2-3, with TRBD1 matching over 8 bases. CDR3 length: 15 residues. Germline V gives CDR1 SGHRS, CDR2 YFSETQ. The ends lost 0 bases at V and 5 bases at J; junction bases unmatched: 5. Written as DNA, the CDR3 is TGCGCCAGCAGCTTGGTAGCAGGACAGGGAGATACGCAGTATTTT. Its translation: CASSLVAGQGDTQYF. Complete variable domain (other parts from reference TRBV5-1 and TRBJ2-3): KAGVTQTPRYLIKTRGQQVTLSCSPISGHRSVSWYQQTPGQGLQFLFEYFSETQRNKGNFPGRFSGRQFSNSRSEMNVSTLELGDSALYLCASSLVAGQGDTQYFGPGTRLTVL.

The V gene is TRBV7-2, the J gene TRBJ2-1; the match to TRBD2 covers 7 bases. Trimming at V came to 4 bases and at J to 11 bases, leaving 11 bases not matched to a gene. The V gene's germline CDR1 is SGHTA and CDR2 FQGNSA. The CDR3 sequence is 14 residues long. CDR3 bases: TGTGCCAGCAGCTCAGGACTGGGGGGGGAAAAGCAGTTCTTC. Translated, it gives CASSSGLGGEKQFF.

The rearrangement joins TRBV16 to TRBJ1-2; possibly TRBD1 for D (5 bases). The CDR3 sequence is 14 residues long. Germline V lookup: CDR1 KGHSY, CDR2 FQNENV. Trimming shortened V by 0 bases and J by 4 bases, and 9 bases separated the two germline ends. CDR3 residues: CASSQSAGSYGYTF. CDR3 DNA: TGTGCCAGCAGCCAATCGGCAGGGTCCTATGGCTACACCTTC.

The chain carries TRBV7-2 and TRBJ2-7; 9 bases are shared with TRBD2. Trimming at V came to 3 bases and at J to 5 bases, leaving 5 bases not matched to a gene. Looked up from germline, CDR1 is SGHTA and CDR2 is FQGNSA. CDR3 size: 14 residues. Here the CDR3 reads CASSFGLAPHEQYF. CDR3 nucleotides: TGTGCCAGCAGCTTCGGACTAGCGCCCCACGAGCAGTACTTC.

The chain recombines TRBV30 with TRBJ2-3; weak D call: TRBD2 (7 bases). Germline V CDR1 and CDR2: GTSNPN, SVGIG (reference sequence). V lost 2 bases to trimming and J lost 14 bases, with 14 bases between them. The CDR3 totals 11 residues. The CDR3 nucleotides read TGTGCCTGGAGTCCCGGGGGGCGCACGTATTTT. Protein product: CAWSPGGRTYF.

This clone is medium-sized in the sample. CDR3 DNA: TGTGCCAGCAGTTTGATGACCGGGTTCGCCTACGAGCAGTACTTC. Its translation is CASSLMTGFAYEQYF. The chain couples TRBV27 to TRBJ2-7, with unresolved D. Trimming took 3 bases from V and 2 from J, leaving 14 bases between them. This CDR3 contains 15 residues. Germline CDR1 is MNHEY and CDR2 is SMNVEV (reference sequence).

CDR3: CASSLGAGWHTEQYF. In nucleotides, the CDR3 is TGTGCCAGCAGTTTAGGAGCAGGGTGGCATACGGAGCAGTACTTC. The rearrangement links TRBV28 to TRBJ2-7, with D tentatively TRBD1 (5 bases). With 2 bases removed from V and 7 bases from J, the gap between germline ends came to 18 bases. Germline V CDR1 and CDR2: MDHEN, SYDVKM. The CDR3 contains 15 residues.

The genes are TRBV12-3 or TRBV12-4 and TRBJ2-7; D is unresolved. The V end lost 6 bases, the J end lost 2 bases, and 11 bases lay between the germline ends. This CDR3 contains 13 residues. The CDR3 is CASRPSGPYEQYF. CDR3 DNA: TGTGCCAGCAGACCAAGTGGGCCCTACGAGCAGTACTTC.

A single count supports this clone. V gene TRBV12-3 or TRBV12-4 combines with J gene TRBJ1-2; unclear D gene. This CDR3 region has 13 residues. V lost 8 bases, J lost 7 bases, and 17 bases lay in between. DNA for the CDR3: TGTGCCAGCTCTCCAGCAGGAGGGATTGGCTACACCTTC. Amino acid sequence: CASSPAGGIGYTF.